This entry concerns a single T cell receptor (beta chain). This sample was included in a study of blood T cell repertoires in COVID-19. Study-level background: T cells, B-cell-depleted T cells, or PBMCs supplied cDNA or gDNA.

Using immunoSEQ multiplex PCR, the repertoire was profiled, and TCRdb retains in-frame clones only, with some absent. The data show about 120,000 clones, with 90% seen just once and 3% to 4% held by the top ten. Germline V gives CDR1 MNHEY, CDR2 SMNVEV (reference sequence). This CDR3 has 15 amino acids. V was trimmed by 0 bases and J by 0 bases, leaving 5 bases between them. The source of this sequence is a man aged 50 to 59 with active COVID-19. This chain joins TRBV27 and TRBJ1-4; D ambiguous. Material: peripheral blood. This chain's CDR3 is CASSLSRATNEKLFF. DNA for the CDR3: TGTGCCAGCAGTTTATCAAGAGCAACTAATGAAAAACTGTTTTTT.